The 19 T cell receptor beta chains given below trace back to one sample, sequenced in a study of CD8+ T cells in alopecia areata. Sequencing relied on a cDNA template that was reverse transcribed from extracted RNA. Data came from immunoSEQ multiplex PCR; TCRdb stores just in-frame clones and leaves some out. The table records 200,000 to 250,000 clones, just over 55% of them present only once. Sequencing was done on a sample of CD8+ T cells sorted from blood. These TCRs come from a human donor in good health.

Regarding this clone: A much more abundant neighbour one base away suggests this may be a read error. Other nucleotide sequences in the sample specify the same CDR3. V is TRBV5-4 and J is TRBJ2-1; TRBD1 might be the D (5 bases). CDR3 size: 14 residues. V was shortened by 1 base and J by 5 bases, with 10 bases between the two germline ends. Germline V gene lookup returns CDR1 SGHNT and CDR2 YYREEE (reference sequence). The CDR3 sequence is CASSLTGFHNEQFF. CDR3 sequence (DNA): TGTGCCAGCAGCTTGACAGGTTTCCACAATGAGCAGTTCTTC.

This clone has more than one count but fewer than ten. CDR3 protein: CASSQDPGVNEKLFF. DNA for the CDR3: TGCGCCAGCAGCCAAGATCCGGGCGTCAATGAAAAACTGTTTTTT. This chain uses TRBV4-1 with TRBJ1-4; D is ambiguous. This CDR3 region has 15 residues. V was trimmed by 0 bases and J by 5 bases, leaving 10 bases between them. CDR1 MGHRA and CDR2 YSYEKL come from the germline V gene.

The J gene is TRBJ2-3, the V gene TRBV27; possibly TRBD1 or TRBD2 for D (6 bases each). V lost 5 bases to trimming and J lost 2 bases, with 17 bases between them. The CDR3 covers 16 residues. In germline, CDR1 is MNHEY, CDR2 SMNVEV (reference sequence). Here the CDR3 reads CASSPAGDFLTDTQYF. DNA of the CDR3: TGTGCCAGCAGTCCAGCAGGGGACTTTCTCACAGATACGCAGTATTTT.

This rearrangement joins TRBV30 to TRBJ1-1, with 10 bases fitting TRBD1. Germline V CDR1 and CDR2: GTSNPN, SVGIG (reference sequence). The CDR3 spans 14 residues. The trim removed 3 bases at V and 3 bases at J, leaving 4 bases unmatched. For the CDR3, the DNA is TGTGCCTGGAGCCTGGGACAGGGGTACACTGAAGCTTTCTTT. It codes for CAWSLGQGYTEAFF.

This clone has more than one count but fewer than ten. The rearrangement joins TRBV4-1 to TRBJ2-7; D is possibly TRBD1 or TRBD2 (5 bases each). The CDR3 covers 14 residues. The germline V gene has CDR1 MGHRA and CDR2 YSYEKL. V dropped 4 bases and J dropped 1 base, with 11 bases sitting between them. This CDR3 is CASSPRGPSYEQYF. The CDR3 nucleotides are TGCGCCAGCAGCCCACGGGGACCGTCCTACGAGCAGTACTTC.

The CDR3 coding sequence is TGTGCCAGCAGTATCACAGGGAATTCACCCCTCCACTTT. This codes for CASSITGNSPLHF. V is TRBV6-5 and J is TRBJ1-6, with D possibly matching TRBD1 (6 bases). V was shortened by 5 bases and J by 7 bases, with 9 bases between the two germline ends. This CDR3 contains 13 residues. In germline, CDR1 is MNHEY, CDR2 SVGAGI.

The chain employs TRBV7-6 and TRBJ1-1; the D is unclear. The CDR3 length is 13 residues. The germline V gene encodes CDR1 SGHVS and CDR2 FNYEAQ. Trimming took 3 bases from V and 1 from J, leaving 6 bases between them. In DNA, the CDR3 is TGTGCCAGCAGCTTCCCAGGGAACACTGAAGCTTTCTTT. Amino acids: CASSFPGNTEAFF. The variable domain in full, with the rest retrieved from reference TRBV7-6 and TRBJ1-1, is GAGVSQSPRYKVTKRGQDVALRCDPISGHVSLYWYRQALGQGPEFLTYFNYEAQQDKSGLPNDRFSAERPEGSISTLTIQRTEQRDSAMYRCASSFPGNTEAFFGQGTRLTVV.

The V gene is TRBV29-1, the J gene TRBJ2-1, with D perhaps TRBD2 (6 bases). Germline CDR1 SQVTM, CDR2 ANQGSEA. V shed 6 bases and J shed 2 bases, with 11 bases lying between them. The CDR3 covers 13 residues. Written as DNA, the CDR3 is TGCAGCGTCTTGGGAGGCACCTACAATGAGCAGTTCTTC. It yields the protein CSVLGGTYNEQFF.

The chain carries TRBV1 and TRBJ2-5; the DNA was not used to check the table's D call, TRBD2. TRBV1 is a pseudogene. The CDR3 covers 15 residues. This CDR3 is CTSSHGLAGRETQYF. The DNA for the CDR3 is TGCACCAGCAGCCATGGACTAGCGGGGCGGGAGACCCAGTACTTC.

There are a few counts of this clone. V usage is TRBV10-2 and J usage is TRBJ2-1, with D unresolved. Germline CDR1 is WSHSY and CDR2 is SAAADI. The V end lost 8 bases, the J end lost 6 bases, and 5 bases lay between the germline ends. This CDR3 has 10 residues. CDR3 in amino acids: CASLGNEQFF. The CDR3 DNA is TGCGCCAGCTTGGGCAATGAGCAGTTCTTC.

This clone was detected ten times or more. CDR3 sequence reads: CASRRRSSPLHF. As DNA, the CDR3 is TGTGCCAGCAGACGAAGGAGTTCACCCCTCCACTTT. V and J are TRBV6-1 and TRBJ1-6; D unclear. With 6 bases removed from V and 9 bases from J, the gap between germline ends came to 9 bases. Germline assignment: CDR1 MNHNS and CDR2 SASEGT. CDR3 length: 12 residues.

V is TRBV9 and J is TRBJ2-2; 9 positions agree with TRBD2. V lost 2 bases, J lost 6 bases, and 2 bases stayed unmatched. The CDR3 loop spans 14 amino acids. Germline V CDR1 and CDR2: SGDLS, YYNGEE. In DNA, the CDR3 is TGTGCCAGCAGCGTGGGACTAGCTTCCGGGGAGCTGTTTTTT. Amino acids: CASSVGLASGELFF.

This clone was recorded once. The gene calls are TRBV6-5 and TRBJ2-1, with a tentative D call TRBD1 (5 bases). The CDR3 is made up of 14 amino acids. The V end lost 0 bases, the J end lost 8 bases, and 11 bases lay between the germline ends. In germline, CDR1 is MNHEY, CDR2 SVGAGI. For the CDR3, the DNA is TGTGCCAGCAGTTACTCTTTAGGGGCGGATGAGCAGTTCTTC. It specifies CASSYSLGADEQFF.

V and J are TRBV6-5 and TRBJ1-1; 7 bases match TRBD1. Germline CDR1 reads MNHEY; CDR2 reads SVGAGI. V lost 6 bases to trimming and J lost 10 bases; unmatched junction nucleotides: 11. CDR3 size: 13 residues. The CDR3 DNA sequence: TGTGCCAGCAGCCCCTGGGGACAGATGGGAGCTTTCTTT. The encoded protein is CASSPWGQMGAFF.

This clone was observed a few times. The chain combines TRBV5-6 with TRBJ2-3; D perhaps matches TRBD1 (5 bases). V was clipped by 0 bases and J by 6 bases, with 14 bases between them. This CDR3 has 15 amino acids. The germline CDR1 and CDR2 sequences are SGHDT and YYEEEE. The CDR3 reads CASSLAPGYKDTQYF. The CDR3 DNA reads TGTGCCAGCAGCTTGGCGCCAGGGTATAAGGATACGCAGTATTTT.

CDR3 DNA: TGTGCCAGCAGCTTAGCCAATATGGGCACTGAAGCTTTCTTT. It encodes CASSLANMGTEAFF. This sequence joins TRBV4-2 and TRBJ1-1, with unresolved D. The germline V gene encodes CDR1 LGHNA and CDR2 YNFKEQ. CDR3 size: 14 residues. V dropped 5 bases and J dropped 4 bases, with 14 bases sitting between them.

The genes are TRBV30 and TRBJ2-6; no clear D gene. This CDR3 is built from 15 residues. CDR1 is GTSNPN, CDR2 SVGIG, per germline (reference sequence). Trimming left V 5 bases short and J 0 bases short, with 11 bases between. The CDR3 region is CAWVPDFSGANVLTF. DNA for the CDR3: TGTGCCTGGGTCCCGGATTTCTCTGGGGCCAACGTCCTGACTTTC.

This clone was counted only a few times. CDR3 nucleotides: TGTGCCACTGGCAGGGACCGGAGCTCCTACAATGAGCAGTTCTTC. Its translation: CATGRDRSSYNEQFF. This rearrangement joins TRBV15 to TRBJ2-1; perhaps D is TRBD1 or TRBD2 (5 bases each). The V and J ends lost 9 bases and 0 bases respectively, with 15 bases between them. Germline lookup yields CDR1 LNHNV and CDR2 YYDKDF (reference sequence). This CDR3 spans 15 amino acids. The whole variable domain, remainder taken from reference TRBV15 and TRBJ2-1, is DAMVIQNPRYQVTQFGKPVTLSCSQTLNHNVMYWYQQKSSQAPKLLFHYYDKDFNNEADTPDNFQSRRPNTSFCFLDIRSPGLGDTAMYLCATGRDRSSYNEQFFGPGTRLTVL.

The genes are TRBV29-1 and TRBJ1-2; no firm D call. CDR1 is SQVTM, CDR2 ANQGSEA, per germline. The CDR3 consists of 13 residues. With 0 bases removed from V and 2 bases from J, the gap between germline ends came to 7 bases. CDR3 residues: CSVEDPRNYGYTF. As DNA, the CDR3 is TGCAGCGTTGAAGACCCACGAAACTATGGCTACACCTTC.